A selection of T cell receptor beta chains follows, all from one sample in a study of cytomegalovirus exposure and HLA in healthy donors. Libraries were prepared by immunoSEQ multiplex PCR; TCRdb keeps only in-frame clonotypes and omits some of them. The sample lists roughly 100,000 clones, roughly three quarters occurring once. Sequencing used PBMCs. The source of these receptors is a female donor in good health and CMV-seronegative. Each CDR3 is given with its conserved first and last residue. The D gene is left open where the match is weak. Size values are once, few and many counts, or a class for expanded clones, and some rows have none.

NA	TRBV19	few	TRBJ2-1	TGTGCCAGCCGAGAGGGCTGGGCCCGAAGTAGCGGAGTCTCCTACAATGAGCAGTTCTTC	CASREGWARSSGVSYNEQFF
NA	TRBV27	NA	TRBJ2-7	TGTGCCAGCAGTTTTGCAGGGCCCTACGAGCAGTACTTC	CASSFAGPYEQYF
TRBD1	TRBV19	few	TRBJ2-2	TGTGCCAGTAGTACCTACAGGGGAACCGGGGAGCTGTTTTTT	CASSTYRGTGELFF
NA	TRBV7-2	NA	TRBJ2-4	TGTGCCAGCAGCTTAGTTCCGGGACAACCGAACATTCAGTACTTC	CASSLVPGQPNIQYF
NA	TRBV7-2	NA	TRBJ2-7	TGTGCCAGCAGCTTTCGGCAGGGGAGCTACGAGCAGTACTTC	CASSFRQGSYEQYF
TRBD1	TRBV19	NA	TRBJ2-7	TGTGCCAGTAGTATAGATCTCAGGGGGCTGAAGCGCGAGCAGTACTTC	CASSIDLRGLKREQYF
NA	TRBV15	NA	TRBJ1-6	TGTGCCACCAGCAATGTCCGGGGACCCCTCCACTTT	CATSNVRGPLHF
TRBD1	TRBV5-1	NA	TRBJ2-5	TGCGCCAGCAGCGAGGGGACAGCCCACGACTGGGAGACCCAGTACTTC	CASSEGTAHDWETQYF
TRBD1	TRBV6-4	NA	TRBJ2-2	TGTGCCAGCAGGACCGAGGGGGCTATCGGGGAGCTGTTTTTT	CASRTEGAIGELFF
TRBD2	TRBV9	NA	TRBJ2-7	TGTGCCAGCAGCGTCTCACAGCGGGAGTACGAGCAGTACTTC	CASSVSQREYEQYF
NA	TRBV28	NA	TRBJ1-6	TGTGCCAGCAGTTTATCCGAAGGACAACTAACCTCACCCCTCCACTTT	CASSLSEGQLTSPLHF
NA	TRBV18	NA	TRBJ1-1	TGTGCCAGCTCACCGCAGGGGACTGAAGCTTTCTTT	CASSPQGTEAFF
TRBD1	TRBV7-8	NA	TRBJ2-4	TGTGCCAGCAGCCCGCCGGGACAGAAAAACATTCAGTACTTC	CASSPPGQKNIQYF
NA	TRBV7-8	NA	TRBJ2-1	TGTGCCTCCCAGCAGGTCCAGGCGTACAATGAGCAGTTCTTC	CASQQVQAYNEQFF
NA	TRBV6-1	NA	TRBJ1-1	TGTGCCAGCAGGGGGGGGTGGACTGAAGCTTTCTTT	CASRGGWTEAFF
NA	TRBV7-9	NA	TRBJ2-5	TGTGCCAGCAGCTTAGCGCTATTAGAGACCCAGTACTTC	CASSLALLETQYF
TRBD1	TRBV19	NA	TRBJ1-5	TGTGCCAGTACCGTGTTCGGAGACAGGGCCAACAATCAGCCCCAGCATTTT	CASTVFGDRANNQPQHF
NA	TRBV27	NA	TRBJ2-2	TGTGCCAGCAGTTTTATTCGGGGGACCGGGGAGCTGTTTTTT	CASSFIRGTGELFF
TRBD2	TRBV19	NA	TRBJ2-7	TGTGCCAGTAGTATTAGCGGGTACTCCTACGAGCAGTACTTC	CASSISGYSYEQYF
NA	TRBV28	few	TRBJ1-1	TGTGCCAGCAGCCCCGGCGGGGTAAACACTGAAGCTTTCTTT	CASSPGGVNTEAFF
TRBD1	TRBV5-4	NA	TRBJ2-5	TGTGCCAGCAGCCCGTATGGGACAGGGTTCCGGGAGACCCAGTACTTC	CASSPYGTGFRETQYF
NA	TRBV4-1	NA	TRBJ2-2	TGCGCCAGCAGCCCGGGACTGCTAACCTGGGAGCTGTTTTTT	CASSPGLLTWELFF
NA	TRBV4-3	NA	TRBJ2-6	TGCGCCAGCAGCCACAGCGGCCCTGGGGCCAACGTCCTGACTTTC	CASSHSGPGANVLTF
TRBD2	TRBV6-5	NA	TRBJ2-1	TGTGCCAGCAGCTCCCCGGGGGGTGAGCAGTTCTTC	CASSSPGGEQFF
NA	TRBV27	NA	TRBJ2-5	TGTGCCAGCAGTTTAGGTAGAGGGGAGACCCAGTACTTC	CASSLGRGETQYF
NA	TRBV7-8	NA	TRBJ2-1	TGTGCCAGCAGGACTAGGGATGAGCAGTTCTTC	CASRTRDEQFF
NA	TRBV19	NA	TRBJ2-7	TGTGCCAGTAGTCCATACGCAGCCCCCCCCCGGGTCCACGAGCAGTACTTC	CASSPYAAPPRVHEQYF
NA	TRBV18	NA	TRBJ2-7	TGTGCCAGCTCACCAACAGGGTACTACGAGCAGTACTTC	CASSPTGYYEQYF
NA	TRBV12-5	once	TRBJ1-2	TGTGCTAGTGGTTTGGGATTACAGGGATATGGCTACACCTTC	CASGLGLQGYGYTF
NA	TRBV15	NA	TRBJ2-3	TGTGCCACCAGCAGAGACGGTATAGGCACAGATACGCAGTATTTT	CATSRDGIGTDTQYF
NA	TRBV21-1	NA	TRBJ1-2	TGTGCCAGCAGCAAAGGGGGGCAGGGGACCTATGGCTACACCTTC	CASSKGGQGTYGYTF
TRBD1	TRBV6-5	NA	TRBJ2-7	TGTGCCAGCAGAGAATCCGGGACAGCCACCTACGAGCAGTACTTC	CASRESGTATYEQYF